The 12 T cell receptor beta chains below come from one sample, sequenced in a study of blood T cell repertoires in COVID-19. The table came from immunoSEQ multiplex PCR; TCRdb's copy has only in-frame clones and leaves some out. The sample yields around 140,000 clones, roughly 84% seen once. Sequencing was carried out using peripheral blood. The receptor set was obtained from a human donor in a cohort sampled during active COVID-19.

The chain uses TRBV7-9 and TRBJ2-3, with D unclear. The germline V gene has CDR1 SEHNR and CDR2 FQNEAQ (reference sequence). Trimming pared 8 bases from V and 0 bases from J, leaving 18 bases between. There are 16 residues in the CDR3. The CDR3 nucleotides are TGTGCCAGCGCCCAAACAAACAGCCTTAGCACAGATACGCAGTATTTT. This codes for CASAQTNSLSTDTQYF.

The rearrangement joins TRBV29-1 to TRBJ2-3; 8 bases align to TRBD1. Unmatched junction bases numbered 11, after V lost 7 bases and J lost 2 bases. Germline V gene sequence: CDR1 SQVTM, CDR2 ANQGSEA. This CDR3 region has 15 residues. For the CDR3, the DNA is TGCAGCGCCGCGGGGACAGGTTCTGACACAGATACGCAGTATTTT. It yields the protein CSAAGTGSDTDTQYF.

This chain joins TRBV12-3 or TRBV12-4 and TRBJ1-1, with D possibly TRBD1 on 6 matching bases. V was cut by 4 bases and J by 3 bases, with 9 bases left in between. The CDR3 runs 13 residues. CDR3 amino acids: CASSSYRDTEAFF. The CDR3 DNA is TGTGCCAGCAGTTCTTACAGGGACACTGAAGCTTTCTTT.

The chain combines TRBV11-3 with TRBJ2-7; 7 bases are a match to TRBD1. The CDR3 is 14 residues long. Germline CDR1 and CDR2: SGHNT and YENEEA. The junction had 12 bases not matched to a gene; V was cut back by 6 bases and J by 7 bases. The DNA for the CDR3 is TGTGCCAGCAGTCGATCTAGGGGGCTTGGAGAGCAGTACTTC. Amino acid sequence: CASSRSRGLGEQYF.

V usage is TRBV4-3 and J usage is TRBJ2-1; the match to TRBD2 covers 11 bases. The V gene end was trimmed by 0 bases and the J gene end by 12 bases; junction bases not matched to a gene: 13. Germline V CDR1 and CDR2: LGHNA, YSLEER. The CDR3 length is 17 residues. The CDR3 loop reads CASSQDLGLAGGHGQFF. As DNA, the CDR3 is TGCGCCAGCAGCCAAGATCTAGGCCTAGCGGGGGGCCACGGGCAGTTCTTC.

This chain connects TRBV18 to TRBJ2-7; D is unclear. CDR1 KGHSH and CDR2 LQKENI come from the germline V gene. V was shortened by 3 bases and J by 2 bases, with 14 bases between the two germline ends. The CDR3 sequence is 15 residues long. The CDR3 reads CASSPNRQRTYEQYF. The CDR3 DNA is TGTGCCAGCTCACCTAATCGACAACGTACCTACGAGCAGTACTTC. The full variable domain, rest sourced from reference TRBV18 and TRBJ2-7, is NAGVMQNPRHLVRRRGQEARLRCSPMKGHSHVYWYRQLPEEGLKFMVYLQKENIIDESGMPKERFSAEFPKEGPSILRIQQVVRGDSAAYFCASSPNRQRTYEQYFGPGTRLTVT.

This sequence joins TRBV6-2 or TRBV6-3 and TRBJ1-5; 9 bases match TRBD1. The V and J ends lost 4 bases and 3 bases, in that order; junction bases with no gene match: 4. This CDR3 comprises 15 residues. The germline V gene encodes CDR1 MNHEY and CDR2 SVGEGT. CDR3 region: CASSSGQGLNQPQHF. The CDR3 bases are TGTGCCAGCAGTTCGGGACAGGGCCTCAATCAGCCCCAGCATTTT.

This chain connects TRBV27 to TRBJ2-7; 7 positions agree with TRBD1. V lost 1 base and J lost 3; bases outside the gene matches: 0. The CDR3 is 13 amino acids. Germline V gene sequence: CDR1 MNHEY, CDR2 SMNVEV (reference sequence). The CDR3 bases are TGTGCCAGCAGTTTATACAGGGGCTACGAGCAGTACGTC. Its protein is CASSLYRGYEQYV.

The V call is TRBV18, the J call TRBJ2-2; 9 bases align to TRBD2. V was pared by 1 base and J by 1 base, with 1 base of the junction left unmatched. The CDR3 contains 16 residues. Germline V CDR1 and CDR2: KGHSH, LQKENI. The CDR3 bases are TGTGCCAGCTCACCACTAGCGGGAGAGAACACCGGGGAGCTGTTTTTT. It specifies CASSPLAGENTGELFF.

The chain is built from TRBV5-1 and TRBJ2-3; 9 nucleotides align to TRBD1. V shed 6 bases and J 2 bases; nucleotides not matched to a gene: 4. This CDR3 is built from 14 residues. The germline V gene encodes CDR1 SGHRS and CDR2 YFSETQ. The CDR3 DNA reads TGCGCCAGCAACCGGGACAGGGTCACAGATACGCAGTATTTT. Residues: CASNRDRVTDTQYF.

The chain uses TRBV7-2 and TRBJ2-1; 11 bases map to TRBD2. After removal of 6 bases from V and 2 bases from J, the junction contained 0 bases not matched to a gene. The CDR3 is 14 residues long. Germline CDR1 reads SGHTA; CDR2 reads FQGNSA. The CDR3 DNA reads TGTGCCAGCAGTAGCGGGGGGGCCTACAATGAGCAGTTCTTC. It specifies CASSSGGAYNEQFF. Variable domain in full (rest from reference TRBV7-2 and TRBJ2-1): GAGVSQSPSNKVTEKGKDVELRCDPISGHTALYWYRQSLGQGLEFLIYFQGNSAPDKSGLPSDRFSAERTGGSVSTLTIQRTQQEDSAVYLCASSSGGAYNEQFFGPGTRLTVL.

CDR3 in amino acids: CASSWDRGIYGYTF. The CDR3 DNA reads TGTGCCAGCAGCTGGGACAGGGGTATCTATGGCTACACCTTC. This rearrangement joins TRBV7-2 to TRBJ1-2; 10 nucleotides line up with TRBD1. The germline CDR1 and CDR2 sequences are SGHTA and FQGNSA. Trimming at V came to 4 bases and at J to 4 bases, leaving 3 bases not matched to a gene. CDR3 length equals 14 residues.